The following is a T cell receptor beta chain sequence with its context. Original processing methods: Reference gene primer amplification gave estimated nucleated cell counts. Only in-frame clones appear in the TCRdb table, and some are missing; sequencing was by immunoSEQ multiplex PCR. The V and J calls and clone size were taken over from that table, and D and trimming were inferred from the DNA. This repertoire shows 250,000 to 350,000 clones, around four fifths found once; its top ten account for approximately 4.1%. The data were taken from a study of blood T cell repertoires in COVID-19. The wider study: Samples came from the United States, Italy and Spain, spanning acute and convalescent COVID-19. T cells, B-cell-depleted T cells, or PBMCs provided the cDNA or gDNA that served as material.

CDR3 length: 14 amino acids. V was clipped by 1 base and J by 6 bases, with 13 bases between them. Germline CDR1 reads SGHDN; CDR2 reads FVKESK. The TCR was taken from a woman in her forties or fifties with active or convalescent COVID-19. Sequenced material: peripheral blood. The gene calls are TRBV14 and TRBJ2-7; a weak D match, TRBD2 (5 bases). The CDR3 DNA follows: TGTGCCAGCAGCCAAGTGATGCTAGCAGGCGAGCAGTACTTC. It yields the protein CASSQVMLAGEQYF.